This T cell receptor (beta chain) was sequenced for a study of control samples from healthy donors and cancer patients. TCRdb's table, derived via immunoSEQ multiplex PCR, lists solely in-frame clones and lacks some. The sample comprises around 96,000 clones, 85% to 95% of which are singletons, and approximately 8% rests with the top ten. The germline CDR1 and CDR2 sequences are MNHEY and SVGEGT. Trimming cost V 5 bases and J 2 bases, with 3 bases left between them. The length of the CDR3 is 12 residues. The sample was blood. The sequence derives from a man aged 18 to 30 in good health. V is TRBV6-2 or TRBV6-3 and J is TRBJ2-2; D remains ambiguous. CDR3 sequence: CASSTNTGELFF. DNA of the CDR3: TGTGCCAGCAGTACTAACACCGGGGAGCTGTTTTTT.